This T cell receptor (beta chain) was sequenced in a study of lung T cells in sarcoidosis with Löfgren's syndrome. This clonotype has ten or more counts. Its antigen is as yet unknown. General observations from the study: Shared TRAV12-1 and TRBV2 CDR3 motifs were reported across several patients.

One entry per CDR3 protein, called by TCRdb with MiXCR from the reads. The repertoire holds 60,000 or so distinct CDR3 sequences, around 20% seen once, with 2% to 2.5% in the top ten. The CDR3 has 14 residues. Per the germline V gene, CDR1 is MGHDK and CDR2 is SYGVNS. V was trimmed by 4 bases and J by 2 bases, leaving 10 bases between them. This chain connects TRBV25-1 to TRBJ2-3, with D perhaps matching TRBD2 (6 bases). Material: CD4+ T cells from PBMCs. This sequence originates from a human donor with sarcoidosis (Löfgren's syndrome or another form), or a control subject (not recorded which). CDR3 bases: TGTGCCAGCAGTGGGGCGGGACTCACAGATACGCAGTATTTT. Translation gives CASSGAGLTDTQYF.